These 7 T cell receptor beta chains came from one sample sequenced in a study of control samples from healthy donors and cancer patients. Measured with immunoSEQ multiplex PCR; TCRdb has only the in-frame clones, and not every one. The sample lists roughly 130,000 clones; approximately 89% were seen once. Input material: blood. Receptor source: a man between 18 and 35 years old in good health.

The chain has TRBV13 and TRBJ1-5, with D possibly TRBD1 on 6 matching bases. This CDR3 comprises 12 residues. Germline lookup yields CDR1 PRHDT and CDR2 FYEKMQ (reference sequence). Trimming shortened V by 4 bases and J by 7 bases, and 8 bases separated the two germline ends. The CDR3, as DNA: TGTGCCAGCAGCTACAGGGAACAGCCCCAGCATTTT. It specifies CASSYREQPQHF.

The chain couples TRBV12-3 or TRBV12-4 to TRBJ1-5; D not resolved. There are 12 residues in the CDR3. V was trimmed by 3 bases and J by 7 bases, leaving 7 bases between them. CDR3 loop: CASSFGEQPQHF. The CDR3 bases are TGTGCCAGCAGTTTCGGGGAACAGCCCCAGCATTTT.

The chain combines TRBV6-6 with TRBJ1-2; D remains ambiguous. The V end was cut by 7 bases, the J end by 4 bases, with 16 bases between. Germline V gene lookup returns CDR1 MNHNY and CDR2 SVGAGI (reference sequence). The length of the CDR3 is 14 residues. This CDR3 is CASTTGGRVYGYTF. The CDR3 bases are TGTGCCAGCACCACGGGCGGCCGGGTCTATGGCTACACCTTC.

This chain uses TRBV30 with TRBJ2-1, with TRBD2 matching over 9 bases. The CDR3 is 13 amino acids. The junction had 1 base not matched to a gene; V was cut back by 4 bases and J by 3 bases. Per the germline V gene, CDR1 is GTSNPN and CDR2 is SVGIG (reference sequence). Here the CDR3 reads CAWKAGGYNEQFF. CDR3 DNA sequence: TGTGCCTGGAAAGCGGGGGGCTACAATGAGCAGTTCTTC.

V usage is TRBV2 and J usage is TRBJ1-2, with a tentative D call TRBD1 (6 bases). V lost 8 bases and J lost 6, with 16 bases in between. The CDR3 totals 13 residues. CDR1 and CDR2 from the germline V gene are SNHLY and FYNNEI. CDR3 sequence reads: CASLDSLEDGYTF. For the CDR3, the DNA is TGTGCCAGCTTGGACAGCCTAGAGGATGGCTACACCTTC. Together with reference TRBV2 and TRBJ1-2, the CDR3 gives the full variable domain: EPEVTQTPSHQVTQMGQEVILRCVPISNHLYFYWYRQILGQKVEFLVSFYNNEISEKSEIFDDQFSVERPDGSNFTLKIRSTKLEDSAMYFCASLDSLEDGYTFGSGTRLTVV.

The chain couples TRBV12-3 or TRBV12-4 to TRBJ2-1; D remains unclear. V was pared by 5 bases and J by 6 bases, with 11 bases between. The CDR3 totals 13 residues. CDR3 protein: CASSGPRSNEQFF. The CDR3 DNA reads TGTGCCAGCAGTGGCCCGAGGAGCAATGAGCAGTTCTTC.

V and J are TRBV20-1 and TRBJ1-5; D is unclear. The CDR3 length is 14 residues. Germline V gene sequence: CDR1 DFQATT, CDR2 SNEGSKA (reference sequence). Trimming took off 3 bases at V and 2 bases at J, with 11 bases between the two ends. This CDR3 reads CSASHPTGNQPQHF. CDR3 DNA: TGCAGTGCTAGTCACCCCACGGGCAATCAGCCCCAGCATTTT.